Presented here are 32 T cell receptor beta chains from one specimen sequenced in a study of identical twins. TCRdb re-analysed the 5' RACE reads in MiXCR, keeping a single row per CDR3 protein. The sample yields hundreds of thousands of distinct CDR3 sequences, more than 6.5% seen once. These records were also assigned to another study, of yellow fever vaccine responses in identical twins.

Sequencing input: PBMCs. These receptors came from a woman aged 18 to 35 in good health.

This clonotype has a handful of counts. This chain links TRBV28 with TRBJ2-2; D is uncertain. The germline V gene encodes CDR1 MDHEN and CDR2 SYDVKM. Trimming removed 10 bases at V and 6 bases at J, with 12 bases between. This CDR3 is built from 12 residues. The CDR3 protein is CATKTLAGELFF. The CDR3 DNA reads TGTGCCACCAAGACCCTTGCCGGGGAGCTGTTTTTT.

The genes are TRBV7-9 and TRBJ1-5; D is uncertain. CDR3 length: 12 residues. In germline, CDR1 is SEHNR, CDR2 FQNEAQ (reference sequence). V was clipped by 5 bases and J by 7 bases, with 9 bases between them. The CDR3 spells CASSHQLQPQHF. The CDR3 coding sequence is TGTGCCAGCAGCCACCAACTCCAGCCCCAGCATTTT.

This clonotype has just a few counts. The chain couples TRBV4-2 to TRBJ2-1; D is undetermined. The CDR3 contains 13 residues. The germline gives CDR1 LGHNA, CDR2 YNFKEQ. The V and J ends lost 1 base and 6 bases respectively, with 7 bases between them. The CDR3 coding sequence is TGTGCCAGCAGCCAAGTATCCAGCAATGAGCAGTTCTTC. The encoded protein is CASSQVSSNEQFF.

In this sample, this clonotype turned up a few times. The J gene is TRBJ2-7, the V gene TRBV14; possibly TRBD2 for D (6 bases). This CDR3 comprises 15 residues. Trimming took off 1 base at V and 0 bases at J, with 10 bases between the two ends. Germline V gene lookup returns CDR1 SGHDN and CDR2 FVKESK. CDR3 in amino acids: CASSQGPGVSYEQYF. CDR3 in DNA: TGTGCCAGCAGCCAAGGCCCGGGGGTCTCCTACGAGCAGTACTTC.

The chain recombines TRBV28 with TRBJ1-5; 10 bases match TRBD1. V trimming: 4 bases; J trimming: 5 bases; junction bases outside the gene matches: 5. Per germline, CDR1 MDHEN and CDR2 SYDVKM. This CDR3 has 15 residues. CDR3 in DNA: TGTGCCAGCAGTTCGCTGACAGGGGGCGATCAGCCCCAGCATTTT. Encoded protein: CASSSLTGGDQPQHF. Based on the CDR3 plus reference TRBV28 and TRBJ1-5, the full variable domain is DVKVTQSSRYLVKRTGEKVFLECVQDMDHENMFWYRQDPGLGLRLIYFSYDVKMKEKGDIPEGYSVSREKKERFSLILESASTNQTSMYLCASSSLTGGDQPQHFGDGTRLSIL.

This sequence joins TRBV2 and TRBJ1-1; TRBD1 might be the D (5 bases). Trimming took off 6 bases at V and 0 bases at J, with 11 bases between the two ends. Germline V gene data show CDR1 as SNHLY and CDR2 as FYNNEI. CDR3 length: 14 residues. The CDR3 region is CASRPAGMNTEAFF. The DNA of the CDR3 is TGTGCCAGCAGGCCTGCAGGGATGAACACTGAAGCTTTCTTT.

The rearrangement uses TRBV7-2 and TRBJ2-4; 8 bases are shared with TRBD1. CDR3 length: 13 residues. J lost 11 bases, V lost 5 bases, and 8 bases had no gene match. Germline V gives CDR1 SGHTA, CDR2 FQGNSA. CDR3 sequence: CASSPRTGMLQYF. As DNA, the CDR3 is TGTGCCAGCAGCCCCCGGACAGGGATGCTTCAGTACTTC.

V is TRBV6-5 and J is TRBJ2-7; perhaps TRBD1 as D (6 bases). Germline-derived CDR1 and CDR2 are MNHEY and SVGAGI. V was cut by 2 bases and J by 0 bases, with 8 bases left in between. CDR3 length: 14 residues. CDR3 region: CASSYEDSSYEQYF. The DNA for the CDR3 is TGTGCCAGCAGTTACGAGGACAGCTCCTACGAGCAGTACTTC.

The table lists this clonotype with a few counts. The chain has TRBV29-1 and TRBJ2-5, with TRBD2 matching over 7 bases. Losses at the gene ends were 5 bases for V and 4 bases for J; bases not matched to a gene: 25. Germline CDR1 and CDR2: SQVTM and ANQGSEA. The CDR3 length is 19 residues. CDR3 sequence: CSVPNRRVAGRPDLETQYF. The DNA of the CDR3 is TGCAGCGTTCCGAACCGGCGGGTAGCGGGCCGGCCGGATTTAGAGACCCAGTACTTC.

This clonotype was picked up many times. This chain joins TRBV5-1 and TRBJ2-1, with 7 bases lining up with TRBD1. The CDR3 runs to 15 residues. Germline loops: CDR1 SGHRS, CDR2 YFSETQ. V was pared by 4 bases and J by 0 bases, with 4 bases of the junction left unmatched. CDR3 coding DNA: TGCGCCAGCAGCCTCGACAGGGCCTCCTACAATGAGCAGTTCTTC. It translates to CASSLDRASYNEQFF.

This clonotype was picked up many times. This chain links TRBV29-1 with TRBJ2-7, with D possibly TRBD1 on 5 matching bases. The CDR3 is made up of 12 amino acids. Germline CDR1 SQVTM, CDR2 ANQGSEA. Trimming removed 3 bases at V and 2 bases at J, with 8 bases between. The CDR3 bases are TGCAGCGTTGACGTGGGGCCCTACGAGCAGTACTTC. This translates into CSVDVGPYEQYF.

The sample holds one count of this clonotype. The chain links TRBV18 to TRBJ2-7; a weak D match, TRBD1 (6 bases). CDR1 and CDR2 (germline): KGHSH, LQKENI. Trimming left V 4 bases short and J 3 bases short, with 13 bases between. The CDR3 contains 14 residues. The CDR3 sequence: CASSLFQGHYEQYF. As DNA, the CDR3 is TGTGCCAGCTCACTGTTCCAGGGGCACTACGAGCAGTACTTC. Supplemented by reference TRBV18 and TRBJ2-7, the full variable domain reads NAGVMQNPRHLVRRRGQEARLRCSPMKGHSHVYWYRQLPEEGLKFMVYLQKENIIDESGMPKERFSAEFPKEGPSILRIQQVVRGDSAAYFCASSLFQGHYEQYFGPGTRLTVT.

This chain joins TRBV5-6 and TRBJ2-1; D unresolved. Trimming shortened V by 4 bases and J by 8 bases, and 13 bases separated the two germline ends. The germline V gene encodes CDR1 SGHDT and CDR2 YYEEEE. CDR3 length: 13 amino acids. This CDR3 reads CASSAYSPHEQFF. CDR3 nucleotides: TGTGCCAGCAGCGCCTACTCCCCCCATGAGCAGTTCTTC.

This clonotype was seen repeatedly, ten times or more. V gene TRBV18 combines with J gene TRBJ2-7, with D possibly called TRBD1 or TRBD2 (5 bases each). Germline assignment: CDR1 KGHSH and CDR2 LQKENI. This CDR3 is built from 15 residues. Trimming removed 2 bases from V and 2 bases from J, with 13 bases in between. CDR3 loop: CASSPTGTGTYEQYF. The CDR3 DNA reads TGTGCCAGCTCACCAACCGGGACGGGCACCTACGAGCAGTACTTC.

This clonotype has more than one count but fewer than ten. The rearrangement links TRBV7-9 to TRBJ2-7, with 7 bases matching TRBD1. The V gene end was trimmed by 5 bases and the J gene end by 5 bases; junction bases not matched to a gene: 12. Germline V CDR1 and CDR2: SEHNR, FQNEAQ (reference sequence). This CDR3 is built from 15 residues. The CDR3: CASSRNRGREDEQYF. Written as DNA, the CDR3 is TGTGCCAGCAGCCGCAATAGGGGGCGAGAGGACGAGCAGTACTTC.

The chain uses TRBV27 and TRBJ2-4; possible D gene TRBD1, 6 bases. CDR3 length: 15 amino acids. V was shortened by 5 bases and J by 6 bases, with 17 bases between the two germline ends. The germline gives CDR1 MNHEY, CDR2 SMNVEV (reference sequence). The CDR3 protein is CASSQDSPWRNIQYF. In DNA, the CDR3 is TGTGCCAGCAGTCAGGACAGTCCTTGGAGAAACATTCAGTACTTC.

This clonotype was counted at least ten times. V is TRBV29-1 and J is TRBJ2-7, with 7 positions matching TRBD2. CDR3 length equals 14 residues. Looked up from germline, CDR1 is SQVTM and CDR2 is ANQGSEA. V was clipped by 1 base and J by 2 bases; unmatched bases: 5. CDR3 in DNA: TGCAGCGTTGAAGTTGGGGAGGGGACCTACGAGCAGTACTTC. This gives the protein CSVEVGEGTYEQYF.

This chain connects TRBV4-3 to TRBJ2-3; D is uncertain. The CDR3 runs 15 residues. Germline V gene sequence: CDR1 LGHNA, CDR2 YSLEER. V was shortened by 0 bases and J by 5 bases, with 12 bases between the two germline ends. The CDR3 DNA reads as TGCGCCAGCAGCCAAGACTGGGCAGACCGAGATACGCAGTATTTT. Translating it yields CASSQDWADRDTQYF.

The CDR3 nucleotides read TGTGCCAGCAGCCTCCGAGGGGGGACGAACACTGAAGCTTTCTTT. Translation gives CASSLRGGTNTEAFF. This chain links TRBV5-4 with TRBJ1-1; weak D call: TRBD1 (6 bases). The V gene's germline CDR1 is SGHNT and CDR2 YYREEE (reference sequence). The CDR3 is 15 residues long. Deletions cut 4 bases from V and 1 base from J, with 14 bases between.

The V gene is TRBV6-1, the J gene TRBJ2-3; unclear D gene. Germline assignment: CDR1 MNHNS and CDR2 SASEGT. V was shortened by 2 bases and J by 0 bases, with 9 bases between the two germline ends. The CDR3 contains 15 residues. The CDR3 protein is CASSERLSSTDTQYF. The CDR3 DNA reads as TGTGCCAGCAGTGAAAGACTTTCTAGCACAGATACGCAGTATTTT.

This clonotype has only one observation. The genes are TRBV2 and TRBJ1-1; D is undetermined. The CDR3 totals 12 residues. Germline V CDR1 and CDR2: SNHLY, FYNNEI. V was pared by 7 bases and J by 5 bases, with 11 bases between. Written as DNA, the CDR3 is TGTGCCAGCACTTCGGGGAGAACTGAAGCTTTCTTT. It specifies CASTSGRTEAFF.

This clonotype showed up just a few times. In DNA form, the CDR3 reads TGCGCCAGCAGCTCGTGGACTAGCGGCCTCCGAAGCGGCACAGATACGCAGTATTTT. Translating gives CASSSWTSGLRSGTDTQYF. The chain links TRBV5-1 to TRBJ2-3; 10 bases line up with TRBD2. Germline V gene lookup returns CDR1 SGHRS and CDR2 YFSETQ. CDR3 length: 19 amino acids. V was pared by 3 bases and J by 1 base, with 14 bases of the junction left unmatched.

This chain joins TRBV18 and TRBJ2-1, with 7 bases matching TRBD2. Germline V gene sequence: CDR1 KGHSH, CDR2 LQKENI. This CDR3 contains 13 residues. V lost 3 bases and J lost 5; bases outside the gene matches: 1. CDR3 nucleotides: TGTGCCAGCTCACCGGGGGGGGACAATGAGCAGTTCTTC. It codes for CASSPGGDNEQFF.

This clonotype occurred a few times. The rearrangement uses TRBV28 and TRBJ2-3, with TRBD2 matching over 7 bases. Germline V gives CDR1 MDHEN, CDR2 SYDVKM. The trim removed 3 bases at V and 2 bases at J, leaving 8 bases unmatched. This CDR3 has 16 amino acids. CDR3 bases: TGTGCCAGCAGTTTGCTCCAGGGAGGGGACACAGATACGCAGTATTTT. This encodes CASSLLQGGDTDTQYF.

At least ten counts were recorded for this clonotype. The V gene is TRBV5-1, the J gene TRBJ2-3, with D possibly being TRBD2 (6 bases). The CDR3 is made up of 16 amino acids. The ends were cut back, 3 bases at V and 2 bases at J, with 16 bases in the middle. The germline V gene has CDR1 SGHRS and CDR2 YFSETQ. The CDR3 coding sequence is TGCGCCAGCAGCTCGGACCGGCGGGGAGCCACAGATACGCAGTATTTT. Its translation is CASSSDRRGATDTQYF.

The CDR3 reads CASSPFPGQGTHEQYF. In DNA form, the CDR3 reads TGTGCCAGCAGCCCGTTTCCGGGACAGGGGACCCACGAGCAGTACTTC. The J gene is TRBJ2-7, the V gene TRBV3-1, with 10 bases matching TRBD1. Germline V CDR1 and CDR2: LGHDT, YNNKEL (reference sequence). The CDR3 consists of 16 residues. Trimming took 4 bases from V and 5 from J; bases not matched to a gene: 11.

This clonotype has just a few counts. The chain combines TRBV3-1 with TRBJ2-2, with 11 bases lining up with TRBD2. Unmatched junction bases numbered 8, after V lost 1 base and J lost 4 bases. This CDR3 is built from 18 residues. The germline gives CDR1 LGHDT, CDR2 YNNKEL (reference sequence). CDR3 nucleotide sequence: TGTGCCAGCAGCCAAGGCTCGCTAGCGGGGGGACTCACCGGGGAGCTGTTTTTT. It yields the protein CASSQGSLAGGLTGELFF.

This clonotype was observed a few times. CDR3 loop: CASSQVRGLTDTQYF. The CDR3 DNA sequence: TGCGCCAGCAGCCAGGTCAGGGGGCTAACAGATACGCAGTATTTT. The V and J genes are TRBV4-3 and TRBJ2-3; TRBD1 matches at 8 bases. The length of the CDR3 is 15 residues. J lost 3 bases, V lost 3 bases, and 5 bases had no gene match. Germline CDR1 is LGHNA and CDR2 is YSLEER.

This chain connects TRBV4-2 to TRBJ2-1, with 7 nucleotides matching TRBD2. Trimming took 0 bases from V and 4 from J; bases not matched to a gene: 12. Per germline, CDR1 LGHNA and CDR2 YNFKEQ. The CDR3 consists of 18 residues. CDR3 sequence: CASSQDRVRTSRYNEQFF. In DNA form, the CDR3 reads TGTGCCAGCAGCCAAGATAGGGTTCGGACTAGTCGGTACAATGAGCAGTTCTTC.

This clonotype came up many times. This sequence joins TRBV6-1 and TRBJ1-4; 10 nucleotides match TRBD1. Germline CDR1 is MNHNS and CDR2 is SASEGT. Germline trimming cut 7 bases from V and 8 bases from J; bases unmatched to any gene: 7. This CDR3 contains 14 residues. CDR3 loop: CASNPGQGTEKLFF. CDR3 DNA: TGTGCCAGCAATCCGGGACAGGGGACCGAAAAACTGTTTTTT.

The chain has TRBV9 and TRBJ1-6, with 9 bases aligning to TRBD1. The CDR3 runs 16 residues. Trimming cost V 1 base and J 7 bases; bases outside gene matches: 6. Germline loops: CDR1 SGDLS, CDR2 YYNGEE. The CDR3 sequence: CASSVKGQGGNSPLHF. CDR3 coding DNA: TGTGCCAGCAGCGTAAAGGGACAGGGTGGGAATTCACCCCTCCACTTT.

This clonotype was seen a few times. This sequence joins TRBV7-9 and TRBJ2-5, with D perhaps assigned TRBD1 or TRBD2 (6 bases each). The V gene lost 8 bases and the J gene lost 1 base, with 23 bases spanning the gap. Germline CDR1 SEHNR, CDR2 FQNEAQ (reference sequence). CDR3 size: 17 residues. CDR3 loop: CASGKTRGAEIQETQYF. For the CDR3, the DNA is TGTGCCAGCGGGAAAACAAGGGGGGCCGAAATCCAAGAGACCCAGTACTTC.